One sample yielded the 3 T cell receptor beta chains listed below, sequenced in a study of T cell responses to AZD1222 COVID-19 vaccine. Some clones are missing from TCRdb's copy, which holds only in-frame ones; the method was immunoSEQ multiplex PCR. The table records 120,000 to 150,000 clones, approximately 90% of them present only once. Sequenced here: peripheral blood, sampled 28 days after the second AZD1222 dose. Receptor source: an adult who received the AZD1222 COVID-19 vaccine.

The CDR3 nucleotides are TGCGCCAGCAGCCCGACAGGGGGATGGGTCCAGGGCTACACCTTC. Protein product: CASSPTGGWVQGYTF. The V gene is TRBV5-1, the J gene TRBJ1-2; 9 bases align to TRBD1. V lost 4 bases, J lost 8 bases, and 12 bases stayed unmatched. This CDR3 is 15 amino acids long. Germline CDR1 SGHRS, CDR2 YFSETQ.

V is TRBV28 and J is TRBJ1-5; 8 nucleotides match TRBD1. The CDR3 has 16 amino acids. From germline, CDR1 is MDHEN and CDR2 SYDVKM. Trimming removed 3 bases from V and 6 bases from J; junction bases left unmatched: 10. The CDR3 nucleotides are TGTGCCAGCAGTTTGATCGGGACAGGTTCTTTTCAGCCCCAGCATTTT. Its translation is CASSLIGTGSFQPQHF.

In its sample, this clone was seen once. The chain has TRBV6-5 and TRBJ2-1; 7 bases line up with TRBD1. The CDR3 is 15 amino acids. V shed 2 bases, J shed 3 bases, and the junction held 4 bases outside the gene matches. CDR1 is MNHEY, CDR2 SVGAGI, per germline. The CDR3 region is CASSYGTVSYNEQFF. CDR3 bases: TGTGCCAGCAGTTACGGGACAGTTAGCTACAATGAGCAGTTCTTC.